This TCR beta chain was profiled in a study of OX40 agonist ivuxolimab in advanced cancers. For the study in its entirety: Ivuxolimab, which targeted the costimulatory receptor OX40 (CD134), was an agonistic, fully human IgG2 monoclonal antibody. Intravenous ivuxolimab was administered to patients every 2 weeks at six dose levels: 0.01, 0.1, 0.3, 1.5, 3 and 10 mg/kg. Of the roughly 52 patients in dose escalation, 19 had hepatocellular carcinoma, about 15 had melanoma, 9 had renal cell carcinoma and 9 had head and neck cancer. In the dose-escalation cohort, 70% to 85% of patients were male, and the mean age was around 60 years, with a range of about 20 to 79. Prior anti-PD-1, anti-PD-L1 or anti-CTLA-4 therapy was permitted, and 40% of dose-escalation patients had received checkpoint inhibitors. Partial responses were achieved by three dose-escalation patients, of whom one had hepatocellular carcinoma and two had cutaneous melanoma. The purpose of peripheral TCRbeta sequencing was to test whether ivuxolimab changed TCR sequence diversity and led to clonal T-cell expansion. The paper reports the monotherapy dose-escalation portion (N ≈ 52 patients) of the phase I ivuxolimab trial.

Genomic DNA was isolated from the sorted cells so that the TCRbeta CDR3 region could be sequenced. TCRbeta CDR3 regions were sequenced using the immunoSEQ Assay. The clones in this table, taken by TCRdb from immuneACCESS, are in-frame only. Not every clone is retained; where verified, under half of the shortfall comes from an unresolved V gene, and the cause of the rest is unknown. The sample table contains 30,000 to 35,000 clones; only one count was recorded for roughly 90% of them. The ten most abundant clones make up about 8.2% of the sample. Regarding this clone: This receptor's antigen is unknown. No quality values exist for individual bases; no much larger clone is one base distant.

From cysteine to phenylalanine, the CDR3 is 15 amino acids long. Only the CDR3 part of the read is kept: 45 bases, read in frame from the first base. At the junction V is shortened by 9 bases and J by 9 bases, with 24 bases in between. Based on the germline V gene (reference sequence), the CDR1 and CDR2 sequences are LNHDA and SQIVND. Study-wide conclusions, independent of this receptor: The antigen specificity of the clonally expanded peripheral T cells was not determined. Partial responders in the 0.1-3.0 mg/kg groups had among the lowest normalized peripheral clonal expansion, especially among CD8+ T cells. Low levels of normalized T-cell clonal expansion were also shown by some nonresponding patients. At doses from 0.1 to 3.0 mg/kg, clonal expansion was seen in both CD4+ and CD8+ blood T cells between baseline and week 6. On average, CD8+ T cells showed more expanded clones than CD4+ T cells after ivuxolimab.

Patients with a history of autoimmune disease or receiving systemic immunosuppression were excluded from the trial. Peripheral blood for TCR sequencing was collected from all dose cohorts at baseline, on cycle 4 day 1, and on cycle 7 day 1. Samples came from an open-label, multicenter, first-in-human phase I dose-escalation trial of ivuxolimab. Adults with locally advanced or metastatic head and neck squamous cell, hepatocellular, melanoma or renal cell carcinoma were enrolled in the trial. CD4+ and CD8+ T cells were sorted separately from peripheral blood before TCR sequencing. The chain was built from TRBV19 and TRBJ2-1; matching of 8 bases hints at TRBD1 as the D gene. The TCR originated in an adult with an advanced solid tumor such as melanoma, head and neck, liver or kidney cancer. The material was CD4+ or CD8+ T cells sorted from blood, obtained in a trial of the OX40 agonist ivuxolimab. CDR3 protein: CASLKSGGGSGEQFF. Read as DNA, the sequence is TGTGCCAGCCTCAAATCAGGGGGCGGGAGTGGTGAGCAGTTCTTC.